Listed below are T cell receptor beta chains from one sample, sequenced in a study of blood T cell repertoires in COVID-19. Libraries were prepared by immunoSEQ multiplex PCR; TCRdb keeps only in-frame clonotypes and omits some of them. The table has 140,000 to 150,000 clones, 70% to 85% seen once. The specimen was peripheral blood. These receptors were taken from a man in his sixties with active or convalescent COVID-19. Both conserved end residues are part of each CDR3. D genes are given only for firm matches. Size tells how often a clone was seen (once, few, many) or the class of an expanded clone, and some rows leave it out.

>NA|NA|TRBV19|TRBJ2-5
CASSMAVGYETQYF
TGTGCCAGTAGTATGGCGGTAGGATACGAGACCCAGTACTTC
>NA|NA|TRBV4-3|TRBJ1-1
CASSQDLGGRTEAFF
TGCGCCAGCAGCCAAGATCTCGGGGGGCGAACTGAAGCTTTCTTT
>NA|NA|TRBV27|TRBJ1-1
CASREGQRNTEAFF
TGTGCCAGCAGGGAAGGACAGCGGAACACTGAAGCTTTCTTT
>many|NA|TRBV5-1|TRBJ1-3
CASSLAAGNTIYF
TGCGCCAGCAGCTTGGCGGCTGGAAACACCATATATTTT
>NA|NA|TRBV2|TRBJ2-3
CASSDLPGTDTQYF
TGTGCCAGCAGTGATCTTCCCGGCACAGATACGCAGTATTTT
>NA|NA|TRBV5-6|TRBJ1-5
CASSLQGSNQPQHF
TGTGCCAGCAGCTTGCAGGGTAGCAATCAGCCCCAGCATTTT
>NA|NA|TRBV18|TRBJ1-1
CASSPPDRFEAFF
TGTGCCAGCTCACCACCAGACAGATTCGAAGCTTTCTTT
>NA|TRBD1|TRBV27|TRBJ1-6
CASSGQGGRINSPLHF
TGTGCCAGCAGTGGACAGGGAGGAAGAATTAATTCACCCCTCCACTTT
>NA|NA|TRBV7-2|TRBJ2-5
CASSFSWETQYF
TGTGCCAGCAGCTTCAGTTGGGAGACCCAGTACTTC
>few|NA|TRBV11-3|TRBJ1-2
CASSRGAGRAFYGYTF
TGTGCCAGCAGCCGGGGGGCAGGGAGGGCCTTCTATGGCTACACCTTC
>NA|NA|TRBV28|TRBJ1-2
CASSSALRDGYTF
TGTGCCAGCAGTTCCGCTCTGAGGGATGGCTACACCTTC
>NA|TRBD2|TRBV4-3|TRBJ2-1
CASSLRRTAGDAEQFF
TGCGCCAGCAGCCTCAGGCGGACAGCGGGAGACGCTGAGCAGTTCTTC
>NA|NA|TRBV10-2|TRBJ2-2
CASSETRYTGELFF
TGCGCCAGCAGTGAGACTAGATACACCGGGGAGCTGTTTTTT
>NA|NA|TRBV24-1|TRBJ2-2
CATSDRAGLNTGELFF
TGTGCCACCAGTGACAGGGCGGGATTGAACACCGGGGAGCTGTTTTTT
>NA|TRBD2|TRBV5-1|TRBJ2-1
CASSLGTSGRVMGLNEQFF
TGCGCCAGCAGCTTAGGGACTAGCGGGAGGGTTATGGGGTTAAATGAGCAGTTCTTC
>NA|NA|TRBV7-9|TRBJ1-3
CASSKSQGLGNTIYF
TGTGCCAGCAGCAAATCACAGGGTCTTGGAAACACCATATATTTT
>NA|NA|TRBV4-1|TRBJ2-1
CASSQRYPAGEYNEQFF
TGCGCCAGCAGCCAAAGGTACCCAGCGGGCGAGTACAATGAGCAGTTCTTC
>NA|NA|TRBV24-1|TRBJ1-2
CATSDLPGEGYTF
TGTGCCACCAGTGATTTACCAGGGGAAGGCTACACCTTC
>NA|TRBD1|TRBV7-2|TRBJ1-4
CASRGQGEEKLFF
TGTGCCAGCAGAGGACAGGGGGAGGAAAAACTGTTTTTT
>NA|NA|TRBV30|TRBJ1-1
CAWSLGGARTEAFF
TGTGCCTGGAGCCTGGGGGGGGCCCGTACTGAAGCTTTCTTT
>few|TRBD1|TRBV6-5|TRBJ1-2
CASSSLGQAPDGYTF
TGTGCCAGCAGTTCTCTTGGACAGGCCCCCGATGGCTACACCTTC
>NA|TRBD1|TRBV4-1|TRBJ1-2
CASSQVPQTGLGYTF
TGCGCCAGCAGCCAAGTCCCTCAGACAGGGTTAGGCTACACCTTC
>once|TRBD2|TRBV27|TRBJ2-5
CASSGGAGGRRETQYF
TGTGCCAGCAGTGGGGGAGCGGGGGGGCGTCGAGAGACCCAGTACTTC
>NA|TRBD2|TRBV7-2|TRBJ2-3
CASSPTWGSGGLRTDTQYF
TGTGCCAGCAGCCCTACCTGGGGTAGCGGGGGTTTGCGCACAGATACGCAGTATTTT
>NA|NA|TRBV5-8|TRBJ1-1
CASSLAGQGRRGTEAFF
TGTGCCAGCAGCTTGGCCGGGCAGGGGAGAAGGGGAACTGAAGCTTTCTTT
>NA|NA|TRBV5-4|TRBJ2-2
CASSLSGGELFF
TGTGCCAGCAGCTTATCCGGCGGGGAGCTGTTTTTT
>few|TRBD1|TRBV7-8|TRBJ2-5
CASSQPFTGAETQYF
TGTGCCAGCAGTCAGCCCTTCACAGGGGCAGAGACCCAGTACTTC
>NA|NA|TRBV6-6|TRBJ1-1
CASSYDRQNTEAFF
TGTGCCAGCAGTTACGACCGACAGAACACTGAAGCTTTCTTT
>NA|NA|TRBV29-1|TRBJ1-2
CSVQTNYGYTF
TGCAGCGTTCAGACTAACTATGGCTACACCTTC
>NA|NA|TRBV5-1|TRBJ1-4
CASSLGTGRGNEKLFF
TGCGCCAGCAGCTTGGGTACAGGGAGAGGTAATGAAAAACTGTTTTTT
>NA|NA|TRBV6-4|TRBJ2-3
CASSEGPGGTDTQYF
TGTGCCAGCAGTGAAGGCCCAGGGGGCACAGATACGCAGTATTTT
>NA|NA|TRBV24-1|TRBJ2-1
CATQAGSHNEQFF
TGTGCCACCCAGGCAGGATCCCACAATGAGCAGTTCTTC
>NA|NA|TRBV9|TRBJ2-1
CASSTRDREQFF
TGTGCCAGCAGCACGCGGGACAGAGAGCAGTTCTTC
>NA|NA|TRBV10-3|TRBJ1-1
CAISESRGSEESGAFF
TGTGCCATCAGTGAGTCAAGGGGTTCGGAAGAATCGGGAGCTTTCTTT
>few|TRBD1|TRBV7-9|TRBJ1-1
CASSLGVAGGNTEAFF
TGTGCCAGCAGCTTAGGGGTGGCAGGGGGGAACACTGAAGCTTTCTTT
>NA|TRBD2|TRBV6-5|TRBJ2-1
CASSYSTLAGANEQFF
TGTGCCAGCAGTTACTCGACACTAGCGGGGGCAAATGAGCAGTTCTTC
>NA|TRBD1|TRBV6-5|TRBJ1-5
CASSRTGDQPQHF
TGTGCCAGCAGTCGGACAGGGGATCAGCCCCAGCATTTT
>NA|TRBD1|TRBV11-2|TRBJ2-5
CASSLATGDIGTQYF
TGTGCCAGCAGCTTAGCGACAGGGGATATTGGGACCCAGTACTTC
>NA|NA|TRBV5-1|TRBJ1-1
CASSLQGGITEAFF
TGCGCCAGCAGCTTACAGGGTGGAATTACTGAAGCTTTCTTT
>NA|TRBD1|TRBV28|TRBJ2-3
CASSLGTGGRTQYF
TGTGCCAGCAGTTTGGGGACAGGTGGACGTACGCAGTATTTT
>NA|NA|TRBV9|TRBJ1-1
CASSVSNTLNTEAFF
TGTGCCAGCAGCGTAAGTAACACCTTGAACACTGAAGCTTTCTTT
>NA|TRBD1|TRBV30|TRBJ1-1
CAWTAGQGNTEAFF
TGTGCCTGGACCGCGGGACAGGGGAACACTGAAGCTTTCTTT
>NA|NA|TRBV10-1|TRBJ1-5
CASSESYNQPQHF
TGCGCCAGCAGTGAGTCGTACAATCAGCCCCAGCATTTT
>NA|NA|TRBV5-4|TRBJ1-4
CASSSNTLKEKLFF
TGTGCCAGCAGCTCAAACACACTAAAGGAAAAACTGTTTTTT
>NA|NA|TRBV4-1|TRBJ1-6
CASSQLVQANSPLHF
TGCGCCAGCAGCCAACTAGTACAGGCGAATTCACCCCTCCACTTT
>NA|NA|TRBV11-2|TRBJ1-5
CASSLGQGGFSNQPQHF
TGTGCCAGCAGCTTAGGGCAGGGAGGGTTTAGCAATCAGCCCCAGCATTTT
>NA|TRBD1|TRBV9|TRBJ2-3
CASSVAQGGTDTQYF
TGTGCCAGCAGCGTAGCCCAGGGGGGCACAGATACGCAGTATTTT
>NA|NA|TRBV6-5|TRBJ1-3
CASKDSSGNTIYF
TGTGCCAGCAAGGACAGCTCTGGAAACACCATATATTTT
>once|TRBD1|TRBV10-3|TRBJ1-1
CAISESTSTGGEAFF
TGTGCCATCAGTGAGTCGACTAGTACAGGGGGTGAAGCTTTCTTT